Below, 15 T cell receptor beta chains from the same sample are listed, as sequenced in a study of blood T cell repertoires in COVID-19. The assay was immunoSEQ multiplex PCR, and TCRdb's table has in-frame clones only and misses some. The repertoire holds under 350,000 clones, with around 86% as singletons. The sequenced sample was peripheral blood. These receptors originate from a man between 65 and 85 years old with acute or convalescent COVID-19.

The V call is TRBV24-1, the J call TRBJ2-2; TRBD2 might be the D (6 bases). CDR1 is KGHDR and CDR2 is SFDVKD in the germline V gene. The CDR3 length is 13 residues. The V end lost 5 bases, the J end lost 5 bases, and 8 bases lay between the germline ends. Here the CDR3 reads CATSVGGTGELFF. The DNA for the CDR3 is TGTGCCACCAGTGTGGGGGGAACCGGGGAGCTGTTTTTT.

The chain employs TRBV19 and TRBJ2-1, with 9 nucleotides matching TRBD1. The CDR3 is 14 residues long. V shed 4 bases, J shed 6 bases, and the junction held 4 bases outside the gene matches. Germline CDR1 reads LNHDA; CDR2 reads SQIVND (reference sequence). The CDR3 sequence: CASSRQGQGNEQFF. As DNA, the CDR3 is TGTGCCAGTAGTAGACAGGGACAGGGCAATGAGCAGTTCTTC.

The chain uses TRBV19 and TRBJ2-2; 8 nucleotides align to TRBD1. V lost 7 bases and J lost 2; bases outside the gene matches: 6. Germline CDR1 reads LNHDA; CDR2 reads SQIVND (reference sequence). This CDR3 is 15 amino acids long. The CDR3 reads CASTNDRGNTGELFF. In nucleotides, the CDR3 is TGTGCCAGTACTAACGACAGGGGTAACACCGGGGAGCTGTTTTTT.

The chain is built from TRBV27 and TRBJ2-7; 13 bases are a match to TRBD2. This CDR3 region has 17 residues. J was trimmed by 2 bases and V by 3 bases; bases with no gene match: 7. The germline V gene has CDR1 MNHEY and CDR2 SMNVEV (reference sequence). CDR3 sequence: CASSFGLAGVPPYEQYF. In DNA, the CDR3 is TGTGCCAGCAGTTTCGGACTAGCGGGGGTTCCCCCCTACGAGCAGTACTTC.

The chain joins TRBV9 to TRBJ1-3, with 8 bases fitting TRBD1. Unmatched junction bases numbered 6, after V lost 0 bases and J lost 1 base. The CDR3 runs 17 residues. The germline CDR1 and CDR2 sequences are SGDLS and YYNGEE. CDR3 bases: TGTGCCAGCAGCGTAGAGGACAGGGTTGCTTCTGGAAACACCATATATTTT. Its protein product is CASSVEDRVASGNTIYF.

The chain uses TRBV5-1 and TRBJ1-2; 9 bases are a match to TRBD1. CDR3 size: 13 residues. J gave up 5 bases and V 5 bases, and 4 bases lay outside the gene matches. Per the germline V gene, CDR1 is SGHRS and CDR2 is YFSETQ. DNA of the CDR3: TGCGCCAGCAGTCGGACAGGGGAATATGGCTACACCTTC. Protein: CASSRTGEYGYTF.

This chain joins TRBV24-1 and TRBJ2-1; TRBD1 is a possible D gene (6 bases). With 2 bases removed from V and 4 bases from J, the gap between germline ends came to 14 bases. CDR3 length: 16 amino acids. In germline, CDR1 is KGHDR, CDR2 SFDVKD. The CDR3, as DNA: TGTGCCACCAGTGATTGGGGCAGGGGTCTTTACAATGAGCAGTTCTTC. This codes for CATSDWGRGLYNEQFF.

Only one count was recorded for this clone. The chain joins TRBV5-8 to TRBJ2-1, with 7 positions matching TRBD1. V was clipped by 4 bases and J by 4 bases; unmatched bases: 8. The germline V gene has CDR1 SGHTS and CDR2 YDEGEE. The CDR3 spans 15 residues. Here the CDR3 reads CASSRRGQPYNEQFF. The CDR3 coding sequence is TGTGCCAGCAGCCGAAGGGGACAGCCTTACAATGAGCAGTTCTTC. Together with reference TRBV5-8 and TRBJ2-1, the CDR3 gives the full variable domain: EAGVTQSPTHLIKTRGQQATLRCSPISGHTSVYWYQQALGLGLQFLLWYDEGEERNRGNFPPRFSGRQFPNYSSELNVNALELEDSALYLCASSRRGQPYNEQFFGPGTRLTVL.

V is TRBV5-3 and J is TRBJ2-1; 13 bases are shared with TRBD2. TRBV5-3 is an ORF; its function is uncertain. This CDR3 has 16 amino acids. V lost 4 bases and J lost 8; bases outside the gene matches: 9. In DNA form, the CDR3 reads TGTGCCAGAAGCCGAACCGGGACTAGCGGGAAGGATGAGCAGTTCTTC. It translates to CARSRTGTSGKDEQFF.

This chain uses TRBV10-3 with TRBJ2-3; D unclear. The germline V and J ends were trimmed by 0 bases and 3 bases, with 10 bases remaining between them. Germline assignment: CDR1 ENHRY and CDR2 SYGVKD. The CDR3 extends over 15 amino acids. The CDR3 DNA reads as TGTGCCATCAGTGAGTCGATCACCCAGACAGATACGCAGTATTTT. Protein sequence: CAISESITQTDTQYF.

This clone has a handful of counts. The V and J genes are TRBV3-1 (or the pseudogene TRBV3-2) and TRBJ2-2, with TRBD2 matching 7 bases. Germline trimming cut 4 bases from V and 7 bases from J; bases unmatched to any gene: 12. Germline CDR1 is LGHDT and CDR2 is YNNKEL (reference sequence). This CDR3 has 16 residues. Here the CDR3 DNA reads TGTGCCAGCAGCCTTCGGGGAGGGTTTCGCGTCGGGGAGCTGTTTTTT. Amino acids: CASSLRGGFRVGELFF.

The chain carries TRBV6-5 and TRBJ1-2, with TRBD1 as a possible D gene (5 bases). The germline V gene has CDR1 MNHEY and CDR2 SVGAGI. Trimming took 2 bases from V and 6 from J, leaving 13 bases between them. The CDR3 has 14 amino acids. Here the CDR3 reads CASSYAPRTHGYTF. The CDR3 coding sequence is TGTGCCAGCAGTTACGCCCCCAGGACACATGGCTACACCTTC.

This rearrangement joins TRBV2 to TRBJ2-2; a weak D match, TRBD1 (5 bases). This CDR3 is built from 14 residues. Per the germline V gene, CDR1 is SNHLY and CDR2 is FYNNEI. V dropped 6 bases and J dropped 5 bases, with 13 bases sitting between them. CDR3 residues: CASRAPGWTGELFF. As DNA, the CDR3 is TGTGCCAGCAGGGCCCCAGGGTGGACCGGGGAGCTGTTTTTT.

CDR3 in DNA: TGTGCCATCATGGCAGAAATTAACACTGAAGCTTTCTTT. Encoded protein: CAIMAEINTEAFF. The V gene is TRBV10-3, the J gene TRBJ1-1, with D hard to call. CDR3 size: 13 residues. The germline V gene has CDR1 ENHRY and CDR2 SYGVKD. With 7 bases removed from V and 2 bases from J, the gap between germline ends came to 11 bases.

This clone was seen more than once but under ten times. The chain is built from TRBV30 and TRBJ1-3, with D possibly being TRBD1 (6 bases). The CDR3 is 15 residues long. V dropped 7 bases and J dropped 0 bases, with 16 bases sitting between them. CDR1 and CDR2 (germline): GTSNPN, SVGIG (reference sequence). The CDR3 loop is CASAGGRLSGNTIYF. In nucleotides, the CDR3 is TGTGCCTCTGCGGGGGGCCGCCTCTCTGGAAACACCATATATTTT.